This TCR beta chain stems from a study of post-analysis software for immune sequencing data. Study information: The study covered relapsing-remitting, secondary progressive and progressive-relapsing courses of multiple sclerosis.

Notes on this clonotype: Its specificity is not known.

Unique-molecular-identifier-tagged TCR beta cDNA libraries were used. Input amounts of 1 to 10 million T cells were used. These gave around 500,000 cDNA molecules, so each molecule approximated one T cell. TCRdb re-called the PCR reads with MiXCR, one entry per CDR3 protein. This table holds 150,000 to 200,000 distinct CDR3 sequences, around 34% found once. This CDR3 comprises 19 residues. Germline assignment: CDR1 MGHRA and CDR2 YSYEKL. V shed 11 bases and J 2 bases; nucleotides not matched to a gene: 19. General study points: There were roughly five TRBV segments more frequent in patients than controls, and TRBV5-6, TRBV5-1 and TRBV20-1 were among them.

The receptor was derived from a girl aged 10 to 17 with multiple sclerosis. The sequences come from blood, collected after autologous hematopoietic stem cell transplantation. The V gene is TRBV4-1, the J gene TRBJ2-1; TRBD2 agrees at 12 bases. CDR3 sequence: CAGGQDETSGSVAYNEQFF. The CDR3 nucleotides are TGCGCCGGCGGCCAAGATGAGACTAGCGGGAGTGTCGCCTACAATGAGCAGTTCTTC.